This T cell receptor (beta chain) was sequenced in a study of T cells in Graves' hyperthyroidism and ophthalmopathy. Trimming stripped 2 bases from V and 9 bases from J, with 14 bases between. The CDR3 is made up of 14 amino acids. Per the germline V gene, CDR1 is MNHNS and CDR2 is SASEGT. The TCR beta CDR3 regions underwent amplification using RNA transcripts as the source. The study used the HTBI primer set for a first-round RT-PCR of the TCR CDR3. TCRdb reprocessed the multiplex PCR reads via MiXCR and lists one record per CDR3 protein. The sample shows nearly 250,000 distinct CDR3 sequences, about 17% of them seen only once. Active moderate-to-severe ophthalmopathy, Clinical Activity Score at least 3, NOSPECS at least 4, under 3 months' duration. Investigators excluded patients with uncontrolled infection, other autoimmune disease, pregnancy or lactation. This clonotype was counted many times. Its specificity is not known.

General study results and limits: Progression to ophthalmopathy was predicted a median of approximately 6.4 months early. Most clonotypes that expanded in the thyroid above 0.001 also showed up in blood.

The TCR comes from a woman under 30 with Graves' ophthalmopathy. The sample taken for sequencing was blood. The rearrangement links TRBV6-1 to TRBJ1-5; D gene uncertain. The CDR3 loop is CASSETGRDLPQHF. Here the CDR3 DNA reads TGTGCCAGCAGTGAAACGGGGAGGGATTTGCCCCAGCATTTT.